The clone carrying this T cell receptor beta chain was seen once. The record originates from a study of blood T cell repertoires in COVID-19. For the study at large: From the United States, Italy and Spain came samples of acute and convalescent COVID-19.

Assay: immunoSEQ multiplex PCR; the TCRdb copy retains only in-frame clones and omits some. The sample has under 150,000 clones, about 75% seen once. Trimming took off 0 bases at V and 9 bases at J, with 8 bases between the two ends. The germline gives CDR1 GTSNPN, CDR2 SVGIG (reference sequence). This CDR3 spans 11 amino acids. The chain has TRBV30 and TRBJ1-1, with unresolved D. The clonotype comes from a man of 80 years or more with acute or convalescent COVID-19. The sequenced sample was peripheral blood. The CDR3 protein is CAWSVTVQAFF. The DNA for the CDR3 is TGTGCCTGGAGTGTCACAGTTCAAGCTTTCTTT.